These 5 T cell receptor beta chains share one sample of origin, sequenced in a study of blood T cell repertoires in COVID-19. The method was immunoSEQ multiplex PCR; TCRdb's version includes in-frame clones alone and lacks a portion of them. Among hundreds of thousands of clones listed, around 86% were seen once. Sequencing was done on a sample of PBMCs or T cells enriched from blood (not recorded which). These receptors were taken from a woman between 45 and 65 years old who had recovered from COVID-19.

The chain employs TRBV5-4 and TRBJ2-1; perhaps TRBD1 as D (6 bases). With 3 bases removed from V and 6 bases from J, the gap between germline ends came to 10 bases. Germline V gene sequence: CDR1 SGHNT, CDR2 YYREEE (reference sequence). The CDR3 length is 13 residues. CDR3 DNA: TGTGCCAGCAGCTATAAGGGGGTCAATGAGCAGTTCTTC. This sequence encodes CASSYKGVNEQFF.

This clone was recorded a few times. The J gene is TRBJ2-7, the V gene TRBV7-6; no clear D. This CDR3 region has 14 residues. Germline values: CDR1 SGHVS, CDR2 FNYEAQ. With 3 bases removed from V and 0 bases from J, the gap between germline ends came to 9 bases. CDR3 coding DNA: TGTGCCAGCAGCTTGTCCCAGAACTCCTACGAGCAGTACTTC. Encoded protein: CASSLSQNSYEQYF.

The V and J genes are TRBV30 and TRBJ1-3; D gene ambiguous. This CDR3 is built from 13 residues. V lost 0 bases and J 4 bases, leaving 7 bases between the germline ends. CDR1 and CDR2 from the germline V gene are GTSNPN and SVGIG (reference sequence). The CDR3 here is CAWSVIMGNTIYF. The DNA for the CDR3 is TGTGCCTGGAGTGTAATTATGGGAAACACCATATATTTT.

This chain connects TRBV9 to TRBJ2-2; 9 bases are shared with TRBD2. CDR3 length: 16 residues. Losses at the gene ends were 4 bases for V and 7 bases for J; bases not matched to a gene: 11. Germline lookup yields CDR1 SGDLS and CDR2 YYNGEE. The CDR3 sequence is CASSPGGTSRSGELFF. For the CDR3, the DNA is TGTGCCAGCAGCCCGGGTGGGACTAGCCGGAGCGGGGAGCTGTTTTTT.

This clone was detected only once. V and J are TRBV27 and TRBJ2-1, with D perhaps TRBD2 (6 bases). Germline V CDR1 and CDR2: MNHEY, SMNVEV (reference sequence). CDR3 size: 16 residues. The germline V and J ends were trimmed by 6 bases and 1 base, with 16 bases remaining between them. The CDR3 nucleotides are TGTGCCAGCAGCTTGGACTATGCAGTATCCTACAATGAGCAGTTCTTC. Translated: CASSLDYAVSYNEQFF.